What follows are 6 T cell receptor beta chains derived from one specimen sequenced in a study of T-cell reconstitution after alpha-beta-depleted transplantation in children (dated by TCRdb to about 2016). Libraries were made using PCR. Sequencing was performed on an Illumina HiSeq 2500. TCR libraries were prepared with molecular barcoding, using unique molecular identifiers to normalize TCRbeta repertoire quantification. The raw public data were reprocessed by TCRdb itself: fastp quality trimming at Q25, MiXCR clonotype calling, in-frame beta chains only. Rows with one shared CDR3 protein collapse into an entry with the most common genes and DNA. The sample records about 97,000 distinct CDR3 sequences, around 7% of which are singletons. The ten largest clones take up roughly 15% of the sample. Per the publication, the treatment or condition label means: allogeneic hematopoietic cell transplantation with graft depleted of TCRalphabeta T cells and CD19 B cells.

Material: PBMCs, obtained before TCRalphabeta/CD19-depleted stem cell transplant. These TCRs come from a boy aged 2 to 10 with acute lymphoblastic leukemia, due to receive a stem cell transplant.

The genes are TRBV12-3 or TRBV12-4 and TRBJ1-1; no clear D gene. The ends were cut back, 2 bases at V and 1 base at J, with 5 bases in the middle. This CDR3 spans 13 amino acids. The CDR3 spells CASSLMGNTEAFF. The CDR3 nucleotides read TGTGCCAGCAGTTTAATGGGGAACACTGAAGCTTTCTTT.

The chain carries TRBV20-1 and TRBJ2-5; D is perhaps TRBD2 (6 bases). The CDR3 runs to 15 residues. Germline V gives CDR1 DFQATT, CDR2 SNEGSKA (reference sequence). V lost 3 bases and J 5 bases, leaving 19 bases between the germline ends. In DNA form, the CDR3 reads TGCAGTGCTAGGGCTCCATGGGCGGGGCGGGAGACCCAGTACTTC. It encodes CSARAPWAGRETQYF.

This clonotype was detected ten times or more. The chain links TRBV5-1 to TRBJ1-1; perhaps TRBD1 as D (5 bases). Trimming stripped 1 base from V and 4 bases from J, with 11 bases between. The CDR3 consists of 14 residues. The germline CDR1 and CDR2 sequences are SGHRS and YFSETQ. The CDR3 DNA reads TGCGCCAGCAGCTTGAGGGAGAGGGGCACTGAAGCTTTCTTT. It encodes CASSLRERGTEAFF.

This clonotype was recorded many times. This rearrangement joins TRBV7-9 to TRBJ2-7; tentative D call: TRBD1 (7 bases). The germline gives CDR1 SEHNR, CDR2 FQNEAQ (reference sequence). V was shortened by 2 bases and J by 5 bases, with 16 bases between the two germline ends. This CDR3 has 15 amino acids. The chain's CDR3 is CASSLSGGRKNEQYF. Here the CDR3 DNA reads TGTGCCAGCAGCTTATCAGGGGGGCGGAAAAACGAGCAGTACTTC. The full variable domain, its missing parts supplied by reference TRBV7-9 and TRBJ2-7, is DTGVSQNPRHKITKRGQNVTFRCDPISEHNRLYWYRQTLGQGPEFLTYFQNEAQLEKSRLLSDRFSAERPKGSFSTLEIQRTEQGDSAMYLCASSLSGGRKNEQYFGPGTRLTVT.

V gene TRBV20-1 combines with J gene TRBJ1-5; D remains unclear. The germline gives CDR1 DFQATT, CDR2 SNEGSKA (reference sequence). The germline V and J ends were trimmed by 3 bases and 9 bases, with 9 bases remaining between them. This CDR3 comprises 11 residues. The CDR3 sequence is CSARLVGPQHF. The CDR3, as DNA: TGCAGTGCTAGGCTGGTCGGGCCCCAGCATTTT.

This clonotype was found many times. CDR3 nucleotide sequence: TGTGCCAGCAGCTCACGACACGAGAACACCGGGGAGCTGTTTTTT. This sequence encodes CASSSRHENTGELFF. This chain links TRBV7-9 with TRBJ2-2; D gene uncertain. Between the trimmed V and J ends, which lost 4 bases and 1 base, there was a span of 10 bases. The germline V gene encodes CDR1 SEHNR and CDR2 FQNEAQ (reference sequence). The CDR3 extends over 15 amino acids. The complete variable domain, with remaining parts taken from reference TRBV7-9 and TRBJ2-2, reads DTGVSQNPRHKITKRGQNVTFRCDPISEHNRLYWYRQTLGQGPEFLTYFQNEAQLEKSRLLSDRFSAERPKGSFSTLEIQRTEQGDSAMYLCASSSRHENTGELFFGEGSRLTVL.